The sequence of this TCR beta chain was determined in a study of cytomegalovirus exposure and HLA in healthy donors. CDR1 MGHRA and CDR2 YSYEKL come from the germline V gene. J gave up 3 bases and V 1 base, and 6 bases lay outside the gene matches. This CDR3 contains 16 residues. Use of 60 Vbeta and 13 Jbeta primers characterized the PCR. Using immunoSEQ multiplex PCR, the repertoire was profiled, and TCRdb retains in-frame clones only, with some absent. Among 35,000 to 50,000 clones listed, 63% were seen once. V is TRBV4-1 and J is TRBJ2-7, with 10 bases lining up with TRBD2. The sequencing sample was made of PBMCs. This TCR derives from a man between 60 and 70 years old in good health and CMV-seropositive. Written as DNA, the CDR3 is TGCGCCAGCAGCCAAGGGTATAGCGGGAGGTTCTACGAGCAGTACTTC. This translates into CASSQGYSGRFYEQYF.